The TCR beta chain described here comes from a study of T cell repertoires in cytomegalovirus infection. Whole-study findings and limits: The study found HLA-C-restricted CMV-specific TCR beta clonotypes dominating the ex vivo response. Cumulative public TCR beta family frequency identified carriers of CMV plus the relevant HLA.

TCRdb itself ran the reads through MiXCR, one entry per CDR3 protein. This sample has about 700,000 distinct CDR3 sequences; about 30% occur once, and the top ten carry about 20%. Concerning this clonotype itself: What it recognizes is unknown.

The CDR3 runs to 14 residues. Germline assignment: CDR1 MDHEN and CDR2 SYDVKM. V lost 6 bases to trimming and J lost 4 bases, with 13 bases between them. The sequence came from a human donor in good health (CMV status not recorded). Some clones in this sample may be carry-over from other donors' samples. The source was cultured PBMCs, collected from culture after CMV antigen stimulation. J is TRBJ1-3 and V is TRBV28; D uncertain. CDR3 sequence: CASRDALGGNTIYF. The CDR3, as DNA: TGTGCCAGCAGGGACGCCCTGGGGGGAAACACCATATATTTT.